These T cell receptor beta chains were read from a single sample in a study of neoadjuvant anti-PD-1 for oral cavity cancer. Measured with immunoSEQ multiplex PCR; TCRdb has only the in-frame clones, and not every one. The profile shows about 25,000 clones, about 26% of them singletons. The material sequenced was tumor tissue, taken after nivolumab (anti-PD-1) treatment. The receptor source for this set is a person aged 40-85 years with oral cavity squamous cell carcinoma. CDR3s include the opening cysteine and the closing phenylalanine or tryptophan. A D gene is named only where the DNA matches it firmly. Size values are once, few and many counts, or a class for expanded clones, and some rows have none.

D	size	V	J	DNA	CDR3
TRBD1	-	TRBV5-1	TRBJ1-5	TGCGCCAGCAGCTTGGCAGGGGGAGGTCAGCCCCAGCATTTT	CASSLAGGGQPQHF
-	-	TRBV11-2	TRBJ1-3	TGTGCCAGCAGCTTAGGATTTGGGAAAAACACCATATATTTT	CASSLGFGKNTIYF
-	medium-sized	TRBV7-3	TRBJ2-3	TGTGCCAGCAGCCAGGGACTGTGGGGAGATACGCAGTATTTT	CASSQGLWGDTQYF
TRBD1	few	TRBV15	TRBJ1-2	TGTGCCACCAGCGTGGACAGGGGTGGCTACACCTTC	CATSVDRGGYTF
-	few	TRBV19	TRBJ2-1	TGTGCCAGTAGTATTCGGTCTGCTGAAGAGCAGTTCTTC	CASSIRSAEEQFF
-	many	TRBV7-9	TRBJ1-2	TGTGCCAGCAGCTCGACAGAGAACTATGGCTACACCTTC	CASSSTENYGYTF
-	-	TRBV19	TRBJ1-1	TGTGCCAGTAGTATAGGGGTTCTCATGAACACTGAAGCTTTCTTT	CASSIGVLMNTEAFF
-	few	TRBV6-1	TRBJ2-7	TGTGCCAGCAGTGGACTTGTCCACTCCTACGAGCAGTACTTC	CASSGLVHSYEQYF
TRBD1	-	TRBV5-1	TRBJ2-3	TGCGCCAGCAGCTTATGGACAGGGGCTTTACCAGATACGCAGTATTTT	CASSLWTGALPDTQYF
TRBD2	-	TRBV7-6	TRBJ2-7	TGTGCCAGCAGCCCTCTCCCGGGACTAGCGGGCTACGAGCAGTACTTC	CASSPLPGLAGYEQYF
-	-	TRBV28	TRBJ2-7	TGTGCCAGCAGTTTACAGGGCTACGAGCAGTACTTC	CASSLQGYEQYF
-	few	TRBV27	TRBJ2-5	TGTGCCAGCAGTTTCGGGGGCCAAGAGACCCAGTACTTC	CASSFGGQETQYF
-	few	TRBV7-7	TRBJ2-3	TGTGCTAGCAGCTTATCCGGGACAGATACGCAGTATTTT	CASSLSGTDTQYF
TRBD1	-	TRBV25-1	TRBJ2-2	TGTGCCAGCAGTGAATATGGGACAGGGAGTAGCGGGGAGCTGTTTTTT	CASSEYGTGSSGELFF
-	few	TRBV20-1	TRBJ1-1	TGCAGTGCTATTGTGTACTCTGAAGCTTTCTTT	CSAIVYSEAFF
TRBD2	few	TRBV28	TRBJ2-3	TGTGCCAGCAGTTTGGGAACTAGCGTACGCACAGATACGCAGTATTTT	CASSLGTSVRTDTQYF
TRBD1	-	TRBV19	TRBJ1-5	TGTGCCAGTAGTATGGGACAGGGCAATCAGCCCCAGCATTTT	CASSMGQGNQPQHF
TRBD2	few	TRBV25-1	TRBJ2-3	TGTGCCAGCAGTGACAGCGGGGGCATCACAGATACGCAGTATTTT	CASSDSGGITDTQYF
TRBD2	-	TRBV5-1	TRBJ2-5	TGCGCCAGCAGCTTGGCGTTGGCGGGGGGGCCACAAGAGACCCAGTACTTC	CASSLALAGGPQETQYF
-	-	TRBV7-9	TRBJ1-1	TGTGCCAGCAGCTCGGGGCCTGAAGCTTTCTTT	CASSSGPEAFF
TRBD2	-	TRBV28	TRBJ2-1	TGTGCCAGCAGTTTGGCGGGACTAGCGAGGGATGAGCAGTTCTTC	CASSLAGLARDEQFF
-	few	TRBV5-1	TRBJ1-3	TGCGCCAGCAGCTTACAGGGTCTTGGAAACACCATATATTTT	CASSLQGLGNTIYF
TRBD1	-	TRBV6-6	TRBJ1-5	TGTGCCAGCAGCAAGACAGGGGTGGGCAATCAGCCCCAGCATTTT	CASSKTGVGNQPQHF
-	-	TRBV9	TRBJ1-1	TGTGCCAGCAGCGTGAGTTCGAACACTGAAGCTTTCTTT	CASSVSSNTEAFF
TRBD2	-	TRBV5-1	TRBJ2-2	TGCGCCAGCAGCTTGGTAGGTCCTAGCGGGAGTTCCGGGGAGCTGTTTTTT	CASSLVGPSGSSGELFF
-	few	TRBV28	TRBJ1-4	TGTGCCAGCAGCCTAGCCCCAGAGAAGGTGTTTTTT	CASSLAPEKVFF